This entry describes one T cell receptor beta chain. From germline, CDR1 is SGHRS and CDR2 YFSETQ. This CDR3 has 16 residues. The J segment lost 2 bases and the V segment lost 2 bases, leaving 10 bases of the junction unmatched. TCRdb's table, derived via immunoSEQ multiplex PCR, lists solely in-frame clones and lacks some. This table holds around 310,000 clones, 89% found once. This entry belongs to a study of blood T cell repertoires in COVID-19. The overall study: Samples came from the United States, Italy and Spain, spanning acute and convalescent COVID-19. Nucleic acid was either cDNA or gDNA, and it came from T cells, B-cell-depleted T cells, or PBMCs.

Participants' own reports of clinical history determined their cohort assignment. Before being deemed recovered, Cohort 3 donors had two negative PCRs, clearance, or symptom resolution. This chain connects TRBV5-1 to TRBJ2-7, with 7 bases aligning to TRBD1. The sequenced sample was PBMCs or T cells enriched from blood (not recorded which). The source of this sequence is a woman between 40 and 50 years old who had recovered from COVID-19. The CDR3 DNA reads as TGCGCCAGCAGCTTAGAAGGACAGGCCTCCACCTACGAGCAGTACTTC. Protein product: CASSLEGQASTYEQYF.